The sequence of this T cell receptor beta chain was determined in a study of shared clonotypes between healthy human individuals. In regard to this clone: No antigen is known for it.

Trimming removed 3 bases at V and 6 bases at J, with 12 bases between. This CDR3 region has 14 residues. The germline CDR1 and CDR2 sequences are KGHSH and LQKENI. Only in-frame clones appear in the TCRdb table, and some are missing; sequencing was by immunoSEQ multiplex PCR. The sample yields 1,500,000 or so clones, 98% seen once. Study-level results: Clonotype sharing across donors was expected to vary with sequencing depth.

Sequenced sample: naive CD4+ T cells sorted from blood. As for subset: CD45RA+ positively selected. The receptor's source is a young man in good health. This chain uses TRBV18 with TRBJ2-1; D is perhaps TRBD2 (6 bases). CDR3 sequence (DNA): TGTGCCAGCTCACCCGGGAGTCCAGGCAATGAGCAGTTCTTC. It codes for CASSPGSPGNEQFF. The whole variable domain, filled in from reference TRBV18 and TRBJ2-1, reads NAGVMQNPRHLVRRRGQEARLRCSPMKGHSHVYWYRQLPEEGLKFMVYLQKENIIDESGMPKERFSAEFPKEGPSILRIQQVVRGDSAAYFCASSPGSPGNEQFFGPGTRLTVL.